In this sample, the clone carrying this T cell receptor (beta chain) turned up a few times. The record originates from a study of Graves' ophthalmopathy and Graves' hyperthyroidism. Lactation, pregnancy, uncontrolled infections and other autoimmune diseases were all grounds for excluding patients. The diagnosis combined clinical symptoms, thyroxine, TRAb, thyroid ultrasound and orbital computed tomography scans. The source of the PBMCs was over 8.5 ml of fresh peripheral blood. TCR beta CDR3 regions were amplified from RNA transcripts. HTBI primers were employed in first-round RT-PCR, then a second-round multiplex PCR followed. TCRdb reanalysed the multiplex PCR reads using MiXCR and keeps one entry per CDR3 protein. The sample lists around 400,000 distinct CDR3 sequences, 21% seen once, with under 3.5% in the top ten. The CDR3 has 16 amino acids. Unmatched junction bases numbered 13, after V lost 1 base and J lost 9 bases. In germline, CDR1 is MGHRA, CDR2 YSYEKL.

The chain has TRBV4-1 and TRBJ2-7; TRBD1 matches at 9 bases. Sequencing input: peripheral blood. This clonotype was obtained from a woman aged 18-29 years with stable Graves' hyperthyroidism. The CDR3 region has the DNA TGCGCCAGCAGCCAAGGGAAAGGGACAGGGCGTTTGGGGCAGTACTTC. It specifies CASSQGKGTGRLGQYF.